Listed here are 14 T cell receptor beta chains from one sample, sequenced in a study of cytomegalovirus exposure and HLA in healthy donors. The data were produced by immunoSEQ multiplex PCR, yet TCRdb's version contains in-frame clones alone and is incomplete. The table shows a few hundred thousand clones, with about 90% occurring only once. The sequenced sample consisted of PBMCs. The source of these receptors is a young woman in good health and CMV-seronegative.

J is TRBJ1-4 and V is TRBV18; TRBD1 matches 8 bases. CDR3 length: 15 amino acids. Germline CDR1 is KGHSH and CDR2 is LQKENI. J was trimmed by 6 bases and V by 3 bases; bases with no gene match: 6. CDR3: CASSPSRGLDEKLFF. The CDR3 nucleotides read TGTGCCAGCTCACCGTCCAGGGGGCTAGATGAAAAACTGTTTTTT. Full variable domain (rest looked up from reference TRBV18 and TRBJ1-4): NAGVMQNPRHLVRRRGQEARLRCSPMKGHSHVYWYRQLPEEGLKFMVYLQKENIIDESGMPKERFSAEFPKEGPSILRIQQVVRGDSAAYFCASSPSRGLDEKLFFGSGTQLSVL.

This sequence joins TRBV6-4 and TRBJ1-6; D not certain. Between the trimmed V and J ends, which lost 3 bases and 6 bases, there was a span of 9 bases. The germline gives CDR1 MRHNA, CDR2 SNTAGT. The CDR3 extends over 14 amino acids. In DNA form, the CDR3 reads TGTGCCAGCAGTGAACAGATCGCTAATTCACCCCTCCACTTT. This translates into CASSEQIANSPLHF.

The rearrangement links TRBV6-1 to TRBJ1-1; D is possibly TRBD1 (5 bases). V was cut by 1 base and J by 8 bases, with 11 bases left in between. This CDR3 is built from 13 residues. CDR1 MNHNS and CDR2 SASEGT come from the germline V gene. CDR3 amino acids: CASSEGRQLEAFF. CDR3 nucleotides: TGTGCCAGCAGTGAAGGGCGACAGCTCGAAGCTTTCTTT.

This clone was observed a handful of times. The chain is built from TRBV7-9 and TRBJ1-1, with 7 bases lining up with TRBD1. J gave up 0 bases and V 4 bases, and 2 bases lay outside the gene matches. Germline V gene lookup returns CDR1 SEHNR and CDR2 FQNEAQ (reference sequence). The length of the CDR3 is 14 residues. The CDR3, as DNA: TGTGCCAGCAGCTCAACAGGGGTGAACACTGAAGCTTTCTTT. It specifies CASSSTGVNTEAFF.

The sample holds one count of this clone. This chain links TRBV7-2 with TRBJ2-7; 9 positions agree with TRBD1. The junction had 9 bases not matched to a gene; V was cut back by 5 bases and J by 4 bases. The CDR3 is 15 amino acids. CDR1 is SGHTA, CDR2 FQGNSA, per germline. As DNA, the CDR3 is TGTGCCAGCAGCACTCTAACCGGGACAGGGTACGAGCAGTACTTC. Its protein is CASSTLTGTGYEQYF.

The V and J genes are TRBV6-1 and TRBJ2-1, with 12 bases fitting TRBD2. Germline CDR1 MNHNS, CDR2 SASEGT. The CDR3 totals 15 residues. V was clipped by 6 bases and J by 8 bases; unmatched bases: 8. This CDR3 is CASSRLAGEGDEQFF. The CDR3 DNA is TGTGCCAGCAGCCGACTAGCGGGGGAAGGGGATGAGCAGTTCTTC.

The chain recombines TRBV4-3 with TRBJ2-2; no definite D call. The CDR3 totals 16 residues. Trimming left V 2 bases short and J 5 bases short, with 15 bases between. Germline assignment: CDR1 LGHNA and CDR2 YSLEER. DNA of the CDR3: TGCGCCAGCAGCCAAAATTCAGACAAGACAACCGGGGAGCTGTTTTTT. Translated: CASSQNSDKTTGELFF.

The genes are TRBV11-2 and TRBJ2-1; 10 nucleotides line up with TRBD2. Germline CDR1 is SGHAT and CDR2 is FQNNGV. Germline trimming cut 8 bases from V and 10 bases from J; bases unmatched to any gene: 11. The CDR3 runs 14 residues. The CDR3 is CASHMSGGAGEQFF. The CDR3 nucleotides read TGTGCCAGCCACATGAGCGGGGGGGCCGGCGAGCAGTTCTTC.

The chain uses TRBV28 and TRBJ1-2; 9 bases map to TRBD1. Germline loops: CDR1 MDHEN, CDR2 SYDVKM. V was clipped by 2 bases and J by 8 bases; unmatched bases: 9. The CDR3 is made up of 15 amino acids. CDR3 DNA: TGTGCCAGCAGTTTAACCCCGGGACAGGGAGGCGGCTACACCTTC. It encodes CASSLTPGQGGGYTF.

The gene calls are TRBV28 and TRBJ1-6; TRBD1 agrees at 7 bases. The CDR3 runs to 17 residues. Germline CDR1 reads MDHEN; CDR2 reads SYDVKM. The V and J ends lost 5 bases and 7 bases, in that order; junction bases with no gene match: 14. The CDR3 DNA sequence: TGTGCCAGCAGTGAAACAAGGGACAGATTTCTGAATTCACCCCTCCACTTT. This gives the protein CASSETRDRFLNSPLHF.

This chain links TRBV2 with TRBJ2-7; weak D call: TRBD2 (6 bases). CDR1 is SNHLY, CDR2 FYNNEI, per germline. The V end lost 8 bases, the J end lost 4 bases, and 15 bases lay between the germline ends. The CDR3 runs 13 residues. CDR3 in DNA: TGTGCCAGCTCGGCGGGGAGATTATACGAGCAGTACGTC. This codes for CASSAGRLYEQYV.

This chain connects TRBV10-2 to TRBJ1-1, with 7 bases lining up with TRBD1. Germline lookup yields CDR1 WSHSY and CDR2 SAAADI. The CDR3 length is 13 residues. The V gene end was trimmed by 6 bases and the J gene end by 6 bases; junction bases not matched to a gene: 7. CDR3 sequence: CASSSFTGAEAFF. CDR3 bases: TGCGCCAGCAGCTCTTTTACAGGGGCTGAAGCTTTCTTT.

The rearrangement joins TRBV15 to TRBJ1-1, with 7 bases identical to TRBD1. The CDR3 loop spans 13 amino acids. From germline, CDR1 is LNHNV and CDR2 YYDKDF (reference sequence). J lost 8 bases, V lost 1 base, and 4 bases had no gene match. The CDR3: CATSRGQGMEAFF. The CDR3 DNA follows: TGTGCCACCAGCAGAGGACAGGGCATGGAAGCTTTCTTT.

This chain uses TRBV27 with TRBJ1-4; D is possibly TRBD1 (5 bases). Germline values: CDR1 MNHEY, CDR2 SMNVEV (reference sequence). Trimming left V 0 bases short and J 8 bases short, with 13 bases between. The CDR3 contains 15 residues. CDR3 in DNA: TGTGCCAGCAGTTTATCGCCGGGGGTCGGAGAAAAACTGTTTTTT. Its translation: CASSLSPGVGEKLFF.